This TCR beta chain was sequenced in a study of human T cells and chemical hapten exposure. Study summary: Across samples, TCR yields varied, mostly owing to small differences in pooled library volumes. Study-wide results and limits: No alteration of TCRs above 1 in 1000 frequency was seen with DPC sensitization.

In the library, unique molecular identifiers were attached to individual cDNA molecules. Authors' analysis steps: A per-sample median of approximately 100,000 TCRs was observed, with a range of roughly 20,000 to 750,000. TCRdb called the 5' RACE reads again in MiXCR, with one record for every CDR3 protein. TCRdb assigned the V and J calls; the authors' analysis was not used. The sample has 130,000 or so distinct CDR3 sequences; 4.1% are singletons. The CDR3 extends over 14 amino acids. V lost 4 bases and J lost 2, with 10 bases in between. This clonotype occurred many times. Its antigen remains unidentified. Unfractionated whole blood yielded the extracted total RNA.

The rearrangement uses TRBV12-3 or TRBV12-4 and TRBJ2-3; TRBD2 might be the D (6 bases). The clonotype originates from a female donor in good health. The CDR3 coding sequence is TGTGCCAGCAGTTCAGCTAGCGCCACAGATACGCAGTATTTT. Encoded protein: CASSSASATDTQYF.